This record covers a single T cell receptor (beta chain). This CDR3 is built from 15 residues. Germline lookup yields CDR1 MNHEY and CDR2 SVGEGT. With V trimmed by 2 bases and J by 2 bases, 3 bases remained unmatched. This specimen belongs to a study of blood T cell repertoires in COVID-19. About the study: The samples span acute and convalescent COVID-19 from the United States, Italy and Spain. From T cells, B-cell-depleted T cells, or PBMCs came the material, which was cDNA or gDNA.

In the authors' methods: Amplification of reference gene primers was used by the study to estimate nucleated cell counts. The method was immunoSEQ multiplex PCR; TCRdb's version includes in-frame clones alone and lacks a portion of them. V and J calls and clone size are given by that table; D and trimming were obtained from the DNA. The data hold some 250,000 clones, with approximately 88% observed a single time. The sequence derives from a young woman with acute or convalescent COVID-19. Sequencing was done on a sample of peripheral blood. The chain is built from TRBV6-2 or TRBV6-3 and TRBJ2-1, with TRBD2 matching over 7 bases. CDR3 protein: CASSYAGEAYNEQFF. In nucleotides, the CDR3 is TGTGCCAGCAGTTACGCGGGAGAAGCCTACAATGAGCAGTTCTTC.